This T cell receptor (beta chain) was captured in a study of PD-1 blockade in mismatch repair-deficient tumors. Overall study context: Patients had eleven to twelve mismatch repair-deficient cancer types, all previously treated and progressing.

Concerning this clone itself: As yet, its antigen is unknown.

Germline V gene lookup returns CDR1 SGHDN and CDR2 FVKESK. The V end lost 3 bases, the J end lost 2 bases, and 5 bases lay between the germline ends. The CDR3 totals 12 residues. The TCR-sequenced patients were three responders to pembrolizumab. Sequencing used immunoSEQ multiplex PCR; TCRdb keeps in-frame clones, though not all of them. Here the sample spans approximately 100,000 clones, under 90% being singletons. Regarding the study as a whole: After pembrolizumab, tumor-resident clones rose rapidly, then generally contracted before radiologic responses.

The gene calls are TRBV14 and TRBJ2-7; D unresolved. The clonotype originates from an adult with mismatch repair-deficient cancer. Sample: peripheral blood, taken approximately 36 weeks after starting pembrolizumab. CDR3: CASSHRPYEQYF. The CDR3 nucleotides read TGTGCCAGCAGCCACAGACCCTACGAGCAGTACTTC.